The rows below give T cell receptor beta chains drawn from one sample of a study of cytomegalovirus exposure and HLA in healthy donors. TCRdb's table, derived via immunoSEQ multiplex PCR, lists solely in-frame clones and lacks some. The sample records fewer than 250,000 clones, about 75% being singletons. The sample was PBMCs. These receptor sequences come from a male donor in good health and CMV-seronegative. Each CDR3 is given with its conserved first and last residue.

TRBV6-5 13 CASSYQGNQPQHF
TRBV12-5 16 CASGLSSGAILYEQYF
TRBV15 15 CATSRAGGGRDTQYF
TRBV5-6 13 CASSKDRAYEQYF
TRBV29-1 15 CSVTVASGRQDTQYF
TRBV29-1 16 CSVAYYPGLGYNEQFF
TRBV5-4 11 CASSIKETQYF
TRBV7-9 16 CSSSLGSGARKYEQYF
TRBV4-1 16 CASSQDKGEGYYGYTF
TRBV4-1 16 CASSRHLDRGPQRQFF
TRBV2 19 CASSGGTSGNPVLTDTQYF
TRBV29-1 13 CSGKVGDTGELFF